Below are 15 T cell receptor beta chains sequenced from a single sample in a study of molecular identifiers for immune sequencing clone quantification (dated by TCRdb to 2016 to 2019). Preparation of the library involved PCR. The instrument was a NextSeq 500. TCRdb reprocessing: public reads trimmed at Q25 with fastp, clones called with MiXCR, in-frame beta chains kept. Rows matching on CDR3 protein sequence are summarized as one entry with the most common DNA and genes. For this sample the table gives around 460,000 distinct CDR3 sequences, of which roughly 24% were detected only once. 0.7% to 0.9% of the sample is taken by the ten largest. The sequencing sample was made of naive CD8+ T cells from blood, with Jurkat cell RNA spiked in. This specimen's cell subset or site label, per the study, means: FACS-sorted CD8+CD4-CCR7+CD45RA+ naive T cells. These receptors were taken from a human donor in good health. Some libraries in this study had Jurkat cell RNA spiked in.

This chain uses TRBV3-1 with TRBJ2-3; 8 positions match TRBD2. V was pared by 4 bases and J by 2 bases, with 8 bases of the junction left unmatched. Germline CDR1 is LGHDT and CDR2 is YNNKEL (reference sequence). CDR3 length: 16 amino acids. Here the CDR3 reads CASSPRGGAVTDTQYF. The CDR3 bases are TGTGCCAGCAGCCCCCGGGGGGGGGCGGTCACAGATACGCAGTATTTT.

The chain is built from TRBV12-3 or TRBV12-4 and TRBJ2-1; TRBD2 agrees at 11 bases. With 3 bases clipped from V and 3 bases from J, the junction kept 4 bases outside the gene matches. The CDR3 is 16 residues long. The CDR3 here is CASSFPGLAGYNEQFF. As DNA, the CDR3 is TGTGCCAGCAGTTTCCCCGGACTAGCGGGCTACAATGAGCAGTTCTTC.

Many counts were recorded for this clonotype. The CDR3, as DNA: TGTGCCAGCGGGGGGGTTAGCACTGAAGCTTTCTTT. Amino acid sequence: CASGGVSTEAFF. The chain carries TRBV2 and TRBJ1-1; possible D gene TRBD1, 5 bases. The CDR3 is 12 residues long. Trimming left V 8 bases short and J 4 bases short, with 11 bases between. Looked up from germline, CDR1 is SNHLY and CDR2 is FYNNEI.

This clonotype was observed at least ten times. The chain has TRBV20-1 and TRBJ2-3; D uncertain. Germline values: CDR1 DFQATT, CDR2 SNEGSKA (reference sequence). This CDR3 region has 13 residues. Trimming pared 0 bases from V and 4 bases from J, leaving 8 bases between. The CDR3 DNA reads TGCAGTGCTAGAGATTTCCCTTCAGATACGCAGTATTTT. It yields the protein CSARDFPSDTQYF.

This chain links TRBV27 with TRBJ1-5; D remains unclear. CDR3 length: 14 amino acids. Germline-derived CDR1 and CDR2 are MNHEY and SMNVEV (reference sequence). V was cut by 0 bases and J by 5 bases, with 8 bases left in between. For the CDR3, the DNA is TGTGCCAGCAGTTTATCCTTGGGGTATCAGCCCCAGCATTTT. Its protein product is CASSLSLGYQPQHF.

A few counts support this clonotype. J is TRBJ2-1 and V is TRBV27, with 8 nucleotides matching TRBD1. The CDR3 is 18 amino acids. The V gene end was trimmed by 2 bases and the J gene end by 7 bases; junction bases not matched to a gene: 16. Germline CDR1 is MNHEY and CDR2 is SMNVEV (reference sequence). The CDR3 coding sequence is TGTGCCAGCAGTTTAATCTCTCCCCTGGGGACAGGAGGAAATGAGCAGTTCTTC. As protein: CASSLISPLGTGGNEQFF.

The chain carries TRBV7-2 and TRBJ1-1, with D perhaps TRBD1 (6 bases). Per the germline V gene, CDR1 is SGHTA and CDR2 is FQGNSA. V was clipped by 11 bases and J by 11 bases, with 15 bases between them. CDR3 size: 10 residues. This CDR3 reads CARTSGEAFF. The CDR3 DNA reads as TGTGCCCGCACCTCAGGGGAGGCTTTCTTT. The variable domain in full, with the rest retrieved from reference TRBV7-2 and TRBJ1-1, is GAGVSQSPSNKVTEKGKDVELRCDPISGHTALYWYRQSLGQGLEFLIYFQGNSAPDKSGLPSDRFSAERTGGSVSTLTIQRTQQEDSAVYLCARTSGEAFFGQGTRLTVV.

The table lists this clonotype with many counts. Written as DNA, the CDR3 is TGCGCCAGCAGCCAAGGACAGGGAGCGGGGGAGACCCAGTACTTC. Translated, it gives CASSQGQGAGETQYF. The rearrangement uses TRBV4-1 and TRBJ2-5, with D perhaps being TRBD1 or TRBD2 (7 bases each). With 1 base removed from V and 5 bases from J, the gap between germline ends came to 14 bases. The length of the CDR3 is 15 residues. Germline-derived CDR1 and CDR2 are MGHRA and YSYEKL.

This clonotype showed up just a few times. V usage is TRBV13 and J usage is TRBJ2-3; 8 bases map to TRBD2. CDR1 PRHDT and CDR2 FYEKMQ come from the germline V gene (reference sequence). This CDR3 is built from 17 residues. The trim removed 4 bases at V and 0 bases at J, leaving 9 bases unmatched. The CDR3 DNA reads TGTGCCAGCAGCTCCATTGTAATAGCGGGAAGCACAGATACGCAGTATTTT. Translating gives CASSSIVIAGSTDTQYF.

In this sample, this clonotype turned up a few times. This chain links TRBV6-5 with TRBJ1-6; unclear D gene. CDR3 length: 14 amino acids. Germline CDR1 reads MNHEY; CDR2 reads SVGAGI. Between the trimmed V and J ends, which lost 2 bases and 13 bases, there was a span of 15 bases. In DNA, the CDR3 is TGTGCCAGCAGTTACGGTCCTTCGTCGGGGCCCCTCCACTTT. Its protein is CASSYGPSSGPLHF.

Concerning this clonotype: This could be a read error, since a much larger clone is one nucleotide away. This sequence joins TRBV2 and TRBJ1-1; the D is unclear. This CDR3 contains 14 residues. Germline-derived CDR1 and CDR2 are SNHLY and FYNNEI. The CDR3 region has the DNA TGTGCCAGCAGTGAAGCTGGGGTGAACACTAAAGCTTTCTTT. Protein: CASSEAGVNTKAFF.

In regard to this clonotype: This may be a read error, as it is one base from a much larger clone. The CDR3, as DNA: TGTGCCACCTCAGGGGTTCTCAATGAGCAGTTCTTC. This translates into CATSGVLNEQFF. The rearrangement joins TRBV24-1 to TRBJ2-1; perhaps TRBD1 as D (6 bases). Trimming removed 9 bases at V and 6 bases at J, with 11 bases between. CDR3 size: 12 residues. CDR1 and CDR2 (germline): KGHDR, SFDVKD.

This clonotype was recorded a few times. V gene TRBV28 combines with J gene TRBJ2-5; D may be TRBD1 or TRBD2 (6 bases each). The CDR3 contains 16 residues. V lost 2 bases to trimming and J lost 5 bases, with 18 bases between them. Germline-derived CDR1 and CDR2 are MDHEN and SYDVKM. The CDR3, as DNA: TGTGCCAGCAGTTTAGCTTTAATTGGGGGGCAGGAGACCCAGTACTTC. Translated, it gives CASSLALIGGQETQYF.

The rearrangement uses TRBV27 and TRBJ1-1; no definite D call. The ends were cut back, 7 bases at V and 0 bases at J, with 9 bases in the middle. The CDR3 spans 13 residues. The germline V gene encodes CDR1 MNHEY and CDR2 SMNVEV (reference sequence). The DNA for the CDR3 is TGTGCCAGCACTAACAACATGAACACTGAAGCTTTCTTT. Translating it yields CASTNNMNTEAFF.

This clonotype was picked up one time. V gene TRBV11-2 combines with J gene TRBJ2-7; 8 bases match TRBD1. Per the germline V gene, CDR1 is SGHAT and CDR2 is FQNNGV. CDR3 length equals 15 residues. V shed 5 bases and J 5 bases; nucleotides not matched to a gene: 11. The chain's CDR3 is CASSTSGGSYDEQYF. In nucleotides, the CDR3 is TGTGCCAGCAGCACTTCAGGGGGCAGCTACGACGAGCAGTACTTC.